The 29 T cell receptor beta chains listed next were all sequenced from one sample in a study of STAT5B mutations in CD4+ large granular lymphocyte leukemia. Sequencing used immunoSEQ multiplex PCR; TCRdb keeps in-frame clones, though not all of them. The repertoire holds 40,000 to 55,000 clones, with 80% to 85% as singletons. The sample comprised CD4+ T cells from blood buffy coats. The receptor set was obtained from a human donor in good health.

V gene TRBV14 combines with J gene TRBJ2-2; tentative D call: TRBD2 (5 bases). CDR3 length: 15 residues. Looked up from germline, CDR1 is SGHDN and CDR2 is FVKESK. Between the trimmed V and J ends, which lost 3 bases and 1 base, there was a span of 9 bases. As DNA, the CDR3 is TGTGCCAGCAGCCAGATAGGGAGGAACACCGGGGAGCTGTTTTTT. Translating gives CASSQIGRNTGELFF. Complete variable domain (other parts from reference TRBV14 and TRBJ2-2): EAGVTQFPSHSVIEKGQTVTLRCDPISGHDNLYWYRRVMGKEIKFLLHFVKESKQDESGMPNNRFLAERTGGTYSTLKVQPAELEDSGVYFCASSQIGRNTGELFFGEGSRLTVL.

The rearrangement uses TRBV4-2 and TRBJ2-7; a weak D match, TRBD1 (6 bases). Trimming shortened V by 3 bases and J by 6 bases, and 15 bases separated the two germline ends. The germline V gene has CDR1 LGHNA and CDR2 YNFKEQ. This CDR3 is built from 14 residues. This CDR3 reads CASSQPGVLAEQYF. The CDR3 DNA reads TGTGCCAGCAGCCAGCCAGGGGTCTTGGCCGAGCAGTACTTC.

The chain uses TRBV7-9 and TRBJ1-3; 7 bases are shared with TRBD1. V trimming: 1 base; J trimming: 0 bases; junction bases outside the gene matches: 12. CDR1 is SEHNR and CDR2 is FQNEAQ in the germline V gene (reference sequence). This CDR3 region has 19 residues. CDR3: CASSLGQPRTGGSGNTIYF. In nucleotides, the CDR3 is TGTGCCAGCAGCTTAGGACAGCCACGGACAGGAGGCTCTGGAAACACCATATATTTT. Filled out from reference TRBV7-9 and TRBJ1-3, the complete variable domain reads DTGVSQNPRHKITKRGQNVTFRCDPISEHNRLYWYRQTLGQGPEFLTYFQNEAQLEKSRLLSDRFSAERPKGSFSTLEIQRTEQGDSAMYLCASSLGQPRTGGSGNTIYFGEGSWLTVV.

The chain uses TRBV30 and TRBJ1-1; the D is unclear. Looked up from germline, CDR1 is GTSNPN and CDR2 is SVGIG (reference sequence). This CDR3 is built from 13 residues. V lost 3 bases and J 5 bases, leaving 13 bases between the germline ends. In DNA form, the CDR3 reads TGTGCCTGGAGAAACAGCAGGCTGACTGAAGCTTTCTTT. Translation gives CAWRNSRLTEAFF.

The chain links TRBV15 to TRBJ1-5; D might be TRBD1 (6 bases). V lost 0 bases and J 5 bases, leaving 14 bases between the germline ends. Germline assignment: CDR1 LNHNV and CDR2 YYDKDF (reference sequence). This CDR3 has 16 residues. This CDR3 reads CATSRDWRQDYQPQHF. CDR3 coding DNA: TGTGCCACCAGCAGAGATTGGCGACAGGACTATCAGCCCCAGCATTTT.

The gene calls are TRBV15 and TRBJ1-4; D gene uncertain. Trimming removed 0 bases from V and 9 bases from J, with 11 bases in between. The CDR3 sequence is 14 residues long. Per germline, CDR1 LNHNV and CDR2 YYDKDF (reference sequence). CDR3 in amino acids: CATSRDSQVQKLFF. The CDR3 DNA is TGTGCCACCAGCAGAGATAGCCAGGTTCAAAAACTGTTTTTT.

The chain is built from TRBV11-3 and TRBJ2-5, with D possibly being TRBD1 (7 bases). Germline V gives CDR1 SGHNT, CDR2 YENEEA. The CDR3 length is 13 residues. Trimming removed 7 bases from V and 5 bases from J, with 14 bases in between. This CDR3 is CASKPGGFETQYF. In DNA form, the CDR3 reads TGTGCCAGCAAACCAGGGGGGTTCGAGACCCAGTACTTC.

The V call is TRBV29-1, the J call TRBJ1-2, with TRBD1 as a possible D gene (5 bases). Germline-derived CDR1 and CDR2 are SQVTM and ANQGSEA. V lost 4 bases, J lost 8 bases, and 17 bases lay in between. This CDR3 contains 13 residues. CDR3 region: CSVARRQTLGYTF. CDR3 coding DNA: TGCAGCGTTGCAAGACGACAGACTCTCGGCTACACCTTC.

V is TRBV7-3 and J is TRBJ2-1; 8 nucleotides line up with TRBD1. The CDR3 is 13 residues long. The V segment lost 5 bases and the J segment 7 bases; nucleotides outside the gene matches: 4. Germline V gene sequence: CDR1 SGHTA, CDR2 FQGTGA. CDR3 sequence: CASSPGQGNEQFF. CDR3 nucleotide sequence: TGTGCCAGCAGCCCTGGACAGGGAAATGAGCAGTTCTTC.

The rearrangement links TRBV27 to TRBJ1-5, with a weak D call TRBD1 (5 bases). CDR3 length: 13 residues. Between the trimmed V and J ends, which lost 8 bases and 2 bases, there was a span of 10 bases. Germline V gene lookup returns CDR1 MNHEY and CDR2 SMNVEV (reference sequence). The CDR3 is CASGWGGNQPQHF. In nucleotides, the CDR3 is TGTGCCAGCGGGTGGGGGGGCAATCAGCCCCAGCATTTT.

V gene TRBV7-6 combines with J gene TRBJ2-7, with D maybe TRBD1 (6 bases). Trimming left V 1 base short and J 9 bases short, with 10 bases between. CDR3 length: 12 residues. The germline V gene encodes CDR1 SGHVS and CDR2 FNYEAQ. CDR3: CASSLDGGPQYF. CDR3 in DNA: TGTGCCAGCAGCTTAGATGGGGGCCCGCAGTACTTC.

CDR3 protein: CASSRLGQGAYEQYF. CDR3 sequence (DNA): TGTGCCAGCAGCCGGTTAGGACAGGGGGCTTACGAGCAGTACTTC. V usage is TRBV14 and J usage is TRBJ2-7; 11 positions agree with TRBD1. Germline CDR1 SGHDN, CDR2 FVKESK. This CDR3 spans 15 amino acids. V dropped 4 bases and J dropped 4; count of bases not matched to a gene: 6.

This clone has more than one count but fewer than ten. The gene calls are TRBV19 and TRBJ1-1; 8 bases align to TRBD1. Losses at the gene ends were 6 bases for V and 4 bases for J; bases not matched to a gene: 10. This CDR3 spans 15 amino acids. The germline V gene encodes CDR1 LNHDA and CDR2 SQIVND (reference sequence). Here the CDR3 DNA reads TGTGCCAGTAGCCCCTACCGGGACAGGTTCACTGAAGCTTTCTTT. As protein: CASSPYRDRFTEAFF.

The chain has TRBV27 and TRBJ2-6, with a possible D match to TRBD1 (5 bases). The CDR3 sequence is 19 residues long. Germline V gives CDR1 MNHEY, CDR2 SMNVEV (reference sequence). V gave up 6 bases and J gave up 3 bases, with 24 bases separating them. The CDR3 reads CASSARQQGSLDGANVLTF. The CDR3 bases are TGTGCCAGCAGCGCCAGACAGCAGGGAAGCTTGGATGGGGCCAACGTCCTGACTTTC.

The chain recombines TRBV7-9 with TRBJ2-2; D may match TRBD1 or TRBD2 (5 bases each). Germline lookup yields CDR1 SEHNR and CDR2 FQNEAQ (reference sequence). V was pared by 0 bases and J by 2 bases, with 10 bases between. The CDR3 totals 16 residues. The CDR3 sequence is CASSLARGDNTGELFF. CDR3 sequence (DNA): TGTGCCAGCAGCTTAGCGCGAGGGGATAACACCGGGGAGCTGTTTTTT.

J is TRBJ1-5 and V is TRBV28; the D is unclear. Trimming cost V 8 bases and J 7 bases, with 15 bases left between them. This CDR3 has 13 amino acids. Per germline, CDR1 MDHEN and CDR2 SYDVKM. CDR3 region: CASLDGFGQPQHF. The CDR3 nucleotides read TGTGCCAGCCTCGACGGGTTTGGCCAGCCCCAGCATTTT. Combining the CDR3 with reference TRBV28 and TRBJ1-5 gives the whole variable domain DVKVTQSSRYLVKRTGEKVFLECVQDMDHENMFWYRQDPGLGLRLIYFSYDVKMKEKGDIPEGYSVSREKKERFSLILESASTNQTSMYLCASLDGFGQPQHFGDGTRLSIL.

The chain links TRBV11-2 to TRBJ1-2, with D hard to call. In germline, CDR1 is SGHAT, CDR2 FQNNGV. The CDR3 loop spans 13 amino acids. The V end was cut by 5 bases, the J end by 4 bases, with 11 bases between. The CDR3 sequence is CASSVNSGYGYTF. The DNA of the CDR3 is TGTGCCAGCAGCGTTAACTCAGGCTATGGCTACACCTTC.

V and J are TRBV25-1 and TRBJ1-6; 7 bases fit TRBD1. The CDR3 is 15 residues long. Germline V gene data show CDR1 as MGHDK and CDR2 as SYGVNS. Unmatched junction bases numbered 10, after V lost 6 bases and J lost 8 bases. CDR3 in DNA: TGTGCCAGCAGGTCGACAGGGAGGAAGGATTCACCCCTCCACTTT. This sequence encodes CASRSTGRKDSPLHF.

CDR3 protein: CATSRGYNDRHYEQYF. The CDR3 DNA reads as TGTGCCACCAGCAGAGGATACAACGACAGGCACTACGAGCAGTACTTC. The V and J genes are TRBV15 and TRBJ2-7, with D tentatively TRBD1 (6 bases). Trimming stripped 1 base from V and 3 bases from J, with 16 bases between. Germline lookup yields CDR1 LNHNV and CDR2 YYDKDF (reference sequence). This CDR3 spans 16 amino acids.

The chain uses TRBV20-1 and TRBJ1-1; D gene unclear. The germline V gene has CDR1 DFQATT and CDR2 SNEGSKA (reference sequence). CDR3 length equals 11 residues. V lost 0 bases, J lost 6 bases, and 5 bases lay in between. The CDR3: CSARDRPEAFF. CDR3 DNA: TGCAGTGCTAGAGATCGACCTGAAGCTTTCTTT.

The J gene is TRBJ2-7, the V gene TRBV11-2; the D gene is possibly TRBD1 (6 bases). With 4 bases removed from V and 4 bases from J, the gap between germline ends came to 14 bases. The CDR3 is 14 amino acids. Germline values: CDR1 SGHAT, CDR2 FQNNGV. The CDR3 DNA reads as TGTGCCAGCAGCTCCGACAGGAACCCTTACGAGCAGTACTTC. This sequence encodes CASSSDRNPYEQYF.

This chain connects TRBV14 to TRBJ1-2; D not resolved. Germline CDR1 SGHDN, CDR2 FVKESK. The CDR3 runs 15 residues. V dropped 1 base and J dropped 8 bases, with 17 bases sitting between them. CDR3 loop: CASSQGLVHRQGYTF. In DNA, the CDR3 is TGTGCCAGCAGCCAAGGATTGGTCCACCGCCAAGGCTACACCTTC. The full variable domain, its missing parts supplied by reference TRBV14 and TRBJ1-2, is EAGVTQFPSHSVIEKGQTVTLRCDPISGHDNLYWYRRVMGKEIKFLLHFVKESKQDESGMPNNRFLAERTGGTYSTLKVQPAELEDSGVYFCASSQGLVHRQGYTFGSGTRLTVV.

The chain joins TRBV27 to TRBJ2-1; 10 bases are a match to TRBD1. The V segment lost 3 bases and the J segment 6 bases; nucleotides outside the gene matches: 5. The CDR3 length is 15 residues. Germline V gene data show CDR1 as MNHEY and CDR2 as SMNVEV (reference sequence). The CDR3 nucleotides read TGTGCCAGCAGTTTGGGGACAGGGGTCGGCAATGAGCAGTTCTTC. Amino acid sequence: CASSLGTGVGNEQFF.

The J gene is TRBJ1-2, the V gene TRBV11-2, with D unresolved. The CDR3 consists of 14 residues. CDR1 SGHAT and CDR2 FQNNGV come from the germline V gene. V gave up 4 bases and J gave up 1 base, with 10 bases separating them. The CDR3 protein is CASSSLGINYGYTF. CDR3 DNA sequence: TGTGCCAGCAGCTCGTTAGGGATTAACTATGGCTACACCTTC.

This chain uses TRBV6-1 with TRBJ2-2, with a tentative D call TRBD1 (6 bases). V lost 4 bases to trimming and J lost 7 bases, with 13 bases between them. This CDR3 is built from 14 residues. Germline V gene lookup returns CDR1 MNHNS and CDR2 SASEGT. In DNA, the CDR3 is TGTGCCAGCAGTGGAGAGGGGGTAGGCGGGGAGCTGTTTTTT. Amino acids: CASSGEGVGGELFF.

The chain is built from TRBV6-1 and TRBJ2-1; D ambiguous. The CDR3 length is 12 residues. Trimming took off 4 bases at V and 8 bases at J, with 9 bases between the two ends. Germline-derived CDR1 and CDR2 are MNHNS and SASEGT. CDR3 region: CASSVIWDEQFF. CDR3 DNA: TGTGCCAGCAGTGTCATATGGGATGAGCAGTTCTTC.

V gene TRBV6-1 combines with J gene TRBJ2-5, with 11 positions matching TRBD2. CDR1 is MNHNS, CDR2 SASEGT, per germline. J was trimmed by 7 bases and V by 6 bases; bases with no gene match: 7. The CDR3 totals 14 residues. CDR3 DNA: TGTGCCAGCAGCTTACTAGCGGGAGACGGGACCCAGTACTTC. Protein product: CASSLLAGDGTQYF.

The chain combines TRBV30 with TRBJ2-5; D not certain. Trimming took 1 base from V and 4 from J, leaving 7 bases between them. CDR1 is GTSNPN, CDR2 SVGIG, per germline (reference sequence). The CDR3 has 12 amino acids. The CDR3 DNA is TGTGCCTGGAGTGAGTTGGGAGAGACCCAGTACTTC. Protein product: CAWSELGETQYF. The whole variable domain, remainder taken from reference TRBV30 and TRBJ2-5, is SQTIHQWPATLVQPVGSPLSLECTVEGTSNPNLYWYRQAAGRGLQLLFYSVGIGQISSEVPQNLSASRPQDRQFILSSKKLLLSDSGFYLCAWSELGETQYFGPGTRLLVL.

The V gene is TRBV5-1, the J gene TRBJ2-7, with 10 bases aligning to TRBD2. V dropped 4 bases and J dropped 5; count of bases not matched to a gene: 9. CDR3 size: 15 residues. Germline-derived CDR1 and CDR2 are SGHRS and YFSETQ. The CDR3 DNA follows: TGCGCCAGCAGCGTCTTAGCGGGGGGAAAGGACGAGCAGTACTTC. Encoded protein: CASSVLAGGKDEQYF.